The rows below give T cell receptor beta chains drawn from one sample of a study of graft-versus-host responses after intestinal transplantation. Profiled with immunoSEQ multiplex PCR; TCRdb holds only in-frame clones, not every one. The repertoire holds 11,000 to 15,000 clones, roughly two fifths seen once, with roughly 14% in the top ten. The input for sequencing was alloreactive CD8+ T cells from a mixed lymphocyte reaction culture, taken before intestinal transplant. Every receptor here comes from a human patient who received an intestinal transplant. The CDR3 runs from the conserved cysteine through the conserved F or W. A D gene is named only where the DNA matches it firmly. Clone sizes are given selectively: once, few, many, or a class where the clone is expanded.

-	TRBV6-1	-	TRBJ2-7	TGTGCCAGCAGTCCACGGACAGTCTACGAGCAGTACTTC	CASSPRTVYEQYF
-	TRBV5-4	TRBD2	TRBJ2-7	TGTGCCAGCAGCTTGGATGGCGGGAGGGTCTACGAGCAGTACTTC	CASSLDGGRVYEQYF
few	TRBV7-6	-	TRBJ2-1	TGTGCCAGCAGCTTAGGCTCCGAGATGCTCAATGAGCAGTTCTTC	CASSLGSEMLNEQFF
-	TRBV30	TRBD2	TRBJ2-3	TGTGCCTGGAGTGTCGCTCTCCCTCTAGCGGGCGGAAGGGATACGCAGTATTTT	CAWSVALPLAGGRDTQYF
medium-sized	TRBV29-1	-	TRBJ1-1	TGCAGCGTTGGGCACAACGAAGCTTTCTTT	CSVGHNEAFF
-	TRBV9	-	TRBJ2-2	TGTGCCAGCAGCGTAGGAGGGAACACCGGGGAGCTGTTTTTT	CASSVGGNTGELFF
-	TRBV7-9	TRBD1	TRBJ2-7	TGTGCCAGCAGCTCCAGGGGGCACGGCTACGAGCAGTACTTC	CASSSRGHGYEQYF
-	TRBV2	-	TRBJ2-7	TGTGCCAGCAGTCCTCGGGGGAGCTACGAGCAGTACTTC	CASSPRGSYEQYF
-	TRBV4-1	-	TRBJ2-7	TGCGCCAGCAGCCGGACCCCCGGGACTGCCGGCGAGCAGTACTTC	CASSRTPGTAGEQYF
-	TRBV19	TRBD1	TRBJ2-1	TGTGCCAGTAGTTTCGGGACAGGGGGTTTTTATGAGCAGTTCTTC	CASSFGTGGFYEQFF
-	TRBV27	-	TRBJ1-1	TGTGCCAGCAGTTTCATTGGGGGAGGCACTGAAGCTTTCTTT	CASSFIGGGTEAFF
few	TRBV11-2	TRBD1	TRBJ2-7	TGTGCCAGCAGCTTAGATCTAGGGACAGCGAATTACGAGCAGTACTTC	CASSLDLGTANYEQYF
medium-sized	TRBV6-5	-	TRBJ2-1	TGTGCCACGGGGACAACCTACAATGAGCAGTTCTTC	CATGTTYNEQFF
few	TRBV23-1	-	TRBJ2-7	TGCGCCAGCACTCGGGGGGCCCGGGCCGAGCAGTACTTC	CASTRGARAEQYF
few	TRBV19	TRBD1	TRBJ1-1	TGTGCCAGTAGTATTCAGGGGGCTATTGAAGCTTTCTTT	CASSIQGAIEAFF
few	TRBV6-5	-	TRBJ2-1	TGTGCCAGCAGTTTCGCGAATGAGCAGTTCTTC	CASSFANEQFF
few	TRBV7-2	-	TRBJ1-4	TGTGCCAGCAGCTTTAATGGGGGCGCGGAACTGTTTTTT	CASSFNGGAELFF
-	TRBV10-3	TRBD1	TRBJ2-2	TGTGCCATCCAAAACAGGGGGATAACGAACACCGGGGAGCTGTTTTTT	CAIQNRGITNTGELFF
-	TRBV18	-	TRBJ2-7	TGTGCCAGCTCACCAGCGAGGATACCGTACTACGAGCAGTACTTC	CASSPARIPYYEQYF
-	TRBV7-7	TRBD1	TRBJ2-7	TGTGCCAGCAGCCCGGGACAGAACTACGAGCAGTACTTC	CASSPGQNYEQYF
-	TRBV19	-	TRBJ2-7	TGTGCCAGTAGTAACAGCTACGAGCAGTACTTC	CASSNSYEQYF
-	TRBV27	TRBD2	TRBJ2-7	TGTGCCAGCAGTCCCCCCCCTAGCGGGAGGTACGAGCAGTACTTC	CASSPPPSGRYEQYF
-	TRBV4-1	TRBD1	TRBJ1-1	TGCGCCAGCAGCCTAGTTGCAGGGGGTGGTACTGAAGCTTTCTTT	CASSLVAGGGTEAFF
-	TRBV29-1	TRBD1	TRBJ2-1	TGCAGCGTACAGACAGGGGCTTACAATGAGCAGTTCTTC	CSVQTGAYNEQFF
-	TRBV2	-	TRBJ2-7	TGTGCCAGCAGTCGGAGCTTGACAGTAGGGGTATACGAGCAGTACTTC	CASSRSLTVGVYEQYF
-	TRBV5-1	TRBD1	TRBJ1-1	TGCGCCAGCGGGGGGACAGGGATGAGAGCTGAAGCTTTCTTT	CASGGTGMRAEAFF
-	TRBV27	-	TRBJ1-6	TGTGCCAGCAGTTTATCTCCGGGGGTGGCCTATAATTCACCCCTCCACTTT	CASSLSPGVAYNSPLHF
-	TRBV2	TRBD1	TRBJ2-7	TGTGCCAGCAGTGAAGCGACAGGGGAGACCTACGAGCAGTACTTC	CASSEATGETYEQYF
medium-sized	TRBV5-8	TRBD2	TRBJ2-7	TGTGCCAGCAGCGCTGCGGGGGGCACCTACGAGCAGTACTTC	CASSAAGGTYEQYF
-	TRBV9	TRBD1	TRBJ2-1	TGTGCCAGCAGCCCAGACGGGACAGCCTACAATGAGCAGTTCTTC	CASSPDGTAYNEQFF
-	TRBV27	TRBD1	TRBJ2-1	TGTGCCAGCAGTTTTTACAGGGGTGGAAGTGAGCAGTTCTTC	CASSFYRGGSEQFF
-	TRBV9	TRBD2	TRBJ2-7	TGTGCCAGCAGCGACACTAGCGGGTCCTACGAGCAGTACTTC	CASSDTSGSYEQYF
few	TRBV19	-	TRBJ2-5	TGTGCCAGTAGTATAACCGGGAGTGGGCAAGAGACCCAGTACTTC	CASSITGSGQETQYF
few	TRBV7-9	-	TRBJ1-2	TGTGCCAGCGCAGGATATGGCTACACCTTC	CASAGYGYTF
-	TRBV4-3	-	TRBJ2-2	TGCGCCAGCAGCCCTGGTACAAACACCGGGGAGCTGTTTTTT	CASSPGTNTGELFF
-	TRBV19	TRBD1	TRBJ2-7	TGTGCCAGTAGTATAGTAACAGGGGGCTCCTACGAGCAGTACTTC	CASSIVTGGSYEQYF
-	TRBV7-9	-	TRBJ1-5	TGTGCCAGCAGCTTCGGGATCAATCAGCCCCAGCATTTT	CASSFGINQPQHF
-	TRBV2	-	TRBJ1-3	TGTGCCAGCACGAGGGACACCTCCTCTGGAAACACCATATATTTT	CASTRDTSSGNTIYF
-	TRBV4-1	TRBD2	TRBJ2-2	TGCGCCAGCAGTCTAGCGGGAGAGGTCGGGGAGCTGTTTTTT	CASSLAGEVGELFF
few	TRBV2	-	TRBJ2-7	TGTGCCAGCACCCCAGGGTTCGAGCAGTACTTC	CASTPGFEQYF
-	TRBV2	-	TRBJ2-3	TGTGCCAGCACGGGTCTCACAGATACGCAGTATTTT	CASTGLTDTQYF
-	TRBV7-6	-	TRBJ2-7	TGTGCCAGCAGCCCGGTCCGTGGGGGGTACGAGCAGTACTTC	CASSPVRGGYEQYF